The 31 T cell receptor beta chains in this list originate from one sample, sequenced in a study of blood T cells in healthy people across ages. Next came a second PCR, run for about 7 to 12 cycles, which used a sample-barcoded 5' primer along with a J-beta primer mix. A single record per CDR3 protein comes from TCRdb applying MiXCR to the 5' RACE reads. The sample holds 980,000 or so distinct CDR3 sequences, roughly 43% seen once. Sequencing input: blood. These receptor sequences come from a young man in good health.

The chain recombines TRBV6-2 or TRBV6-3 with TRBJ2-3; D remains unclear. There are 14 residues in the CDR3. V was trimmed by 7 bases and J by 0 bases, leaving 11 bases between them. The germline gives CDR1 MNHEY, CDR2 SVGEGT. The CDR3 bases are TGTGCCAGCATGACGAAGCGAAGCACAGATACGCAGTATTTT. This encodes CASMTKRSTDTQYF.

The rearrangement uses TRBV5-1 and TRBJ2-4; weak D call: TRBD2 (7 bases). The J call may be faulty, since TRBJ2-7 better matches the DNA end. Germline-derived CDR1 and CDR2 are SGHRS and YFSETQ. The CDR3 has 15 residues. CDR3 sequence: CASSLSGGSYYEQYF. The CDR3 DNA is TGCGCCAGCAGCTTGTCGGGGGGCTCTTACTACGAGCAGTACTTC.

With regard to this clonotype: One junction end does not reproduce the germline sequence, and a read error may be involved. The chain links TRBV18 to TRBJ1-6; no definite D call. There are 16 residues in the CDR3. Germline V gene sequence: CDR1 KGHSH, CDR2 LQKENI. The CDR3: CASTPKAGSVNSPLHF. DNA for the CDR3: TGTGCCAGCACACCCAAGGCGGGTTCAGTCAATTCACCCCTCCACTTT.

The V gene is TRBV29-1, the J gene TRBJ1-2; tentatively, D is TRBD1 (5 bases). CDR1 and CDR2 from the germline V gene are SQVTM and ANQGSEA. Trimming removed 0 bases from V and 3 bases from J, with 11 bases in between. This CDR3 comprises 14 residues. CDR3 in amino acids: CSVEEWAGHYGYTF. The CDR3 nucleotides are TGCAGCGTTGAAGAGTGGGCAGGGCACTATGGCTACACCTTC.

This chain uses TRBV20-1 with TRBJ2-5; D could derive from TRBD1 or TRBD2 (6 bases each). Germline loops: CDR1 DFQATT, CDR2 SNEGSKA (reference sequence). The germline V and J ends were trimmed by 4 bases and 4 bases, with 22 bases remaining between them. This CDR3 comprises 16 residues. The CDR3 sequence: CSATIFGGRPVETQYF. CDR3 DNA sequence: TGCAGTGCTACCATTTTTGGGGGGCGGCCTGTAGAGACCCAGTACTTC.

The chain is built from TRBV9 and TRBJ2-3; D is undetermined. The CDR3 extends over 17 amino acids. With 3 bases removed from V and 6 bases from J, the gap between germline ends came to 23 bases. The germline gives CDR1 SGDLS, CDR2 YYNGEE. CDR3: CASSGGSPGSPGDTQYF. In nucleotides, the CDR3 is TGTGCCAGCAGCGGCGGTTCCCCAGGAAGTCCGGGTGATACGCAGTATTTT. The whole variable domain, filled in from reference TRBV9 and TRBJ2-3, reads DSGVTQTPKHLITATGQRVTLRCSPRSGDLSVYWYQQSLDQGLQFLIQYYNGEERAKGNILERFSAQQFPDLHSELNLSSLELGDSALYFCASSGGSPGSPGDTQYFGPGTRLTVL.

The V gene is TRBV27, the J gene TRBJ2-3; D perhaps matches TRBD1 (7 bases). Deletions cut 4 bases from V and 2 bases from J, with 13 bases between. Looked up from germline, CDR1 is MNHEY and CDR2 is SMNVEV (reference sequence). The CDR3 has 15 residues. CDR3: CASSSPGGTTDTQYF. The CDR3 nucleotides read TGTGCCAGCAGTTCACCAGGGGGGACCACAGATACGCAGTATTTT.

This clonotype has only a few counts. The V and J genes are TRBV25-1 and TRBJ1-2; the D is unclear. From germline, CDR1 is MGHDK and CDR2 SYGVNS. V shed 1 base and J shed 0 bases, with 9 bases lying between them. The CDR3 covers 15 residues. For the CDR3, the DNA is TGTGCCAGCAGTGAATGGAGAGGGTCTAACTATGGCTACACCTTC. Amino acids: CASSEWRGSNYGYTF.

This chain connects TRBV6-1 to TRBJ1-2; 7 nucleotides agree with TRBD1. V dropped 2 bases and J dropped 7; count of bases not matched to a gene: 31. The CDR3 length is 22 residues. Germline loops: CDR1 MNHNS, CDR2 SASEGT. The CDR3 loop reads CASSETGSREGGYSVRVVGYTF. CDR3 nucleotides: TGTGCCAGCAGTGAAACGGGATCCCGAGAAGGGGGCTACAGCGTTCGGGTCGTTGGCTACACCTTC.

As DNA, the CDR3 is TGTGCCATCAGTGAGTCGACGACGGTTTATGGCTACACCTTC. This sequence encodes CAISESTTVYGYTF. The V and J genes are TRBV10-3 and TRBJ1-2; no clear D. The CDR3 consists of 14 residues. From germline, CDR1 is ENHRY and CDR2 SYGVKD. The ends were cut back, 0 bases at V and 5 bases at J, with 10 bases in the middle.

CDR3 loop: CASSIAQGSFGDNEQFF. The CDR3 DNA sequence: TGTGCCAGTAGTATCGCCCAAGGGAGCTTCGGGGACAATGAGCAGTTCTTC. The V call is TRBV19, the J call TRBJ2-1; tentative D call: TRBD2 (5 bases). V lost 3 bases and J lost 5, with 20 bases in between. The CDR3 is made up of 17 amino acids. The germline V gene encodes CDR1 LNHDA and CDR2 SQIVND (reference sequence).

This clonotype was seen a handful of times. The rearrangement joins TRBV9 to TRBJ2-1, with TRBD2 matching 9 bases. V was pared by 4 bases and J by 4 bases, with 6 bases of the junction left unmatched. CDR3 size: 15 residues. The V gene's germline CDR1 is SGDLS and CDR2 YYNGEE. The CDR3 coding sequence is TGTGCCAGCAGCCCCCGACTAGCGGTTTACAATGAGCAGTTCTTC. Translated: CASSPRLAVYNEQFF. The variable domain in full, completed from reference TRBV9 and TRBJ2-1, reads DSGVTQTPKHLITATGQRVTLRCSPRSGDLSVYWYQQSLDQGLQFLIQYYNGEERAKGNILERFSAQQFPDLHSELNLSSLELGDSALYFCASSPRLAVYNEQFFGPGTRLTVL.

Concerning this clonotype: Because the CDR3 is missing its conserved closing phenylalanine or tryptophan, this is likely a read error. V gene TRBV6-1 combines with J gene TRBJ2-7; TRBD1 matches 10 bases. The CDR3 covers 15 residues. Trimming took 8 bases from V and 3 from J; bases not matched to a gene: 10. The germline CDR1 and CDR2 sequences are MNHNS and SASEGT. The CDR3 DNA reads TGTGCCAGCGGAAGAGGACAGGGGGGTTTCTACGAGCAGTACTTA. Its translation is CASGRGQGGFYEQYL.

This clonotype appeared a few times. This chain's CDR3 is CASTGVLGETQYF. CDR3 bases: TGTGCCAGCACCGGGGTATTGGGAGAGACCCAGTACTTC. The chain links TRBV27 to TRBJ2-5; TRBD2 is a possible D gene (5 bases). The CDR3 has 13 residues. Germline loops: CDR1 MNHEY, CDR2 SMNVEV (reference sequence). V was cut by 7 bases and J by 4 bases, with 13 bases left in between.

This clonotype appeared a few times. V gene TRBV4-2 combines with J gene TRBJ1-2; D not certain. This CDR3 is built from 12 residues. Germline CDR1 is LGHNA and CDR2 is YNFKEQ. V lost 1 base to trimming and J lost 8 bases, with 8 bases between them. The CDR3 nucleotides read TGTGCCAGCAGCCAAGTTCCGGGAGGCTACACCTTC. Protein product: CASSQVPGGYTF.

V gene TRBV6-5 combines with J gene TRBJ2-3; 8 positions agree with TRBD1. The ends lost 6 bases at V and 5 bases at J; junction bases unmatched: 7. Germline assignment: CDR1 MNHEY and CDR2 SVGAGI. The CDR3 has 14 residues. CDR3 residues: CASRRQGAGDTQYF. CDR3 DNA sequence: TGTGCCAGCAGGCGCCAGGGGGCCGGAGATACGCAGTATTTT.

The chain recombines TRBV28 with TRBJ1-2; D might be TRBD1 (6 bases). The CDR3 consists of 12 residues. Trimming removed 7 bases from V and 8 bases from J, with 14 bases in between. Per the germline V gene, CDR1 is MDHEN and CDR2 is SYDVKM. Written as DNA, the CDR3 is TGTGCCAGCAAGCCACAGGGAGGAGGCTACACCTTC. Protein sequence: CASKPQGGGYTF.

This clonotype was recorded once. The CDR3 region has the DNA TGTGCCAGCAGCGCGACTAGCGGGGGATGGGAGACCCAGTACTTC. Its translation is CASSATSGGWETQYF. This chain uses TRBV9 with TRBJ2-5, with 12 positions matching TRBD2. Germline CDR1 and CDR2: SGDLS and YYNGEE. V lost 3 bases to trimming and J lost 5 bases; unmatched junction nucleotides: 5. The CDR3 runs to 15 residues.

The rearrangement links TRBV7-9 to TRBJ1-2; perhaps TRBD1 as D (5 bases). Germline CDR1 is SEHNR and CDR2 is FQNEAQ (reference sequence). V lost 2 bases to trimming and J lost 8 bases, with 15 bases between them. CDR3 length equals 14 residues. CDR3 DNA sequence: TGTGCCAGCAGCTTATCGCCAGGGCCGCAAGGCTACACCTTC. It codes for CASSLSPGPQGYTF.

This clonotype has a single count. The junction differs from germline at one of its ends, possibly a read error. The chain is built from TRBV28 and TRBJ2-5; D tentatively fits TRBD1 or TRBD2 (6 bases each). The CDR3 sequence is 15 residues long. From germline, CDR1 is MDHEN and CDR2 SYDVKM. Here the CDR3 DNA reads TGTGCTAGCAGTATAACCGGGACACGGAGGGAGACCCTGTACTTC. Its protein product is CASSITGTRRETLYF.

This clonotype came up many times. The chain uses TRBV7-9 and TRBJ2-3, with 7 bases identical to TRBD2. The CDR3 consists of 15 residues. J was trimmed by 5 bases and V by 0 bases; bases with no gene match: 5. From germline, CDR1 is SEHNR and CDR2 FQNEAQ (reference sequence). The CDR3 DNA sequence: TGTGCCAGCAGCTTAGCAGGACTAGAGGGAGATACGCAGTATTTT. Translated, it gives CASSLAGLEGDTQYF.

This clonotype was counted between two and nine times. This rearrangement joins TRBV18 to TRBJ2-3; D tentatively reads TRBD1 or TRBD2 (5 bases each). V shed 5 bases and J shed 14 bases, with 26 bases lying between them. The CDR3 length is 15 residues. Germline loops: CDR1 KGHSH, CDR2 LQKENI. The CDR3 reads CASSSQRSEAGLMYF. The CDR3 region has the DNA TGTGCCAGCTCATCACAAAGGTCGGAGGCAGGGTTAATGTATTTT.

The gene calls are TRBV9 and TRBJ2-5, with a weak D call TRBD2 (6 bases). Germline V gene sequence: CDR1 SGDLS, CDR2 YYNGEE. Trimming took 0 bases from V and 5 from J, leaving 14 bases between them. The CDR3 has 15 residues. As DNA, the CDR3 is TGTGCCAGCAGCGTAGCATTCGGCGGGATGGAGACCCAGTACTTC. This codes for CASSVAFGGMETQYF.

V is TRBV6-1 and J is TRBJ1-5; 8 positions agree with TRBD1. CDR1 is MNHNS and CDR2 is SASEGT in the germline V gene. The CDR3 covers 17 residues. J was trimmed by 0 bases and V by 6 bases; bases with no gene match: 10. The DNA of the CDR3 is TGTGCCAGCAGCCAATGGGGACAGGTCGATAGCAATCAGCCCCAGCATTTT. Translating gives CASSQWGQVDSNQPQHF.

This chain joins TRBV6-5 and TRBJ2-7; D is ambiguous. The DNA end favors TRBJ2-5, so the J call may be wrong. Germline CDR1 reads MNHEY; CDR2 reads SVGAGI. There are 17 residues in the CDR3. This chain's CDR3 is CASSYEGSPSPWETQYF. The CDR3 DNA follows: TGTGCCAGCAGTTATGAAGGAAGCCCGAGTCCCTGGGAGACCCAGTACTTC.

In this sample, this clonotype turned up once. The CDR3 bases are TGTGCCATCAGTGAGGGTGGCGAGCAGTACTTC. Amino acid sequence: CAISEGGEQYF. V and J are TRBV10-3 and TRBJ2-5; D gene uncertain. The DNA end favors TRBJ2-7, so the J call may be wrong. CDR3 length: 11 residues. CDR1 ENHRY and CDR2 SYGVKD come from the germline V gene.

The rearrangement links TRBV12-3 or TRBV12-4 to TRBJ2-1; 9 bases agree with TRBD1. V trimming: 5 bases; J trimming: 9 bases; junction bases outside the gene matches: 8. The CDR3 runs 14 residues. CDR3 protein: CASSPGTGFFEQFF. Written as DNA, the CDR3 is TGTGCCAGCAGTCCCGGGACAGGGTTTTTTGAGCAGTTCTTC.

About this clonotype: A much larger clone is a single base away; this may be a read error. The chain employs TRBV7-2 and TRBJ2-3, with D uncertain. The germline V gene encodes CDR1 SGHTA and CDR2 FQGNSA. V gave up 5 bases and J gave up 8 bases, with 14 bases separating them. The CDR3 length is 13 residues. In DNA form, the CDR3 reads TGTGCCAGCAGCCTGGCGAAGCCAGGTACGCAGTATTTT. The encoded protein is CASSLAKPGTQYF.

This chain uses TRBV12-3 or TRBV12-4 with TRBJ2-5; D not resolved. The length of the CDR3 is 15 residues. Trimming removed 4 bases from V and 4 bases from J, with 16 bases in between. The CDR3 reads CASSSQPISTETQYF. CDR3 DNA sequence: TGTGCCAGCAGTTCCCAGCCGATTTCTACAGAGACCCAGTACTTC.

V and J are TRBV5-1 and TRBJ1-2; 8 bases are a match to TRBD1. The CDR3 has 16 amino acids. V shed 3 bases, J shed 3 bases, and the junction held 10 bases outside the gene matches. The germline gives CDR1 SGHRS, CDR2 YFSETQ. CDR3: CASSSGEQGEYYGYTF. The CDR3 DNA reads as TGCGCCAGCAGCTCCGGGGAACAGGGGGAGTACTATGGCTACACCTTC.

The CDR3 bases are TGTGCCAGCAGTTTAGTCTCTTCACCCACCGGGGAGCTGTTTTTT. Translating gives CASSLVSSPTGELFF. V is TRBV12-3 or TRBV12-4 and J is TRBJ2-2; no clear D. The CDR3 is made up of 15 amino acids. V dropped 1 base and J dropped 4 bases, with 10 bases sitting between them.